What follows are 20 T cell receptor beta chains derived from one specimen sequenced in a study of blood T cell repertoires in COVID-19. Assay used: immunoSEQ multiplex PCR; TCRdb lists only in-frame clones, some missing. The top ten hold 1.5% to 2% of the sample, which has some 150,000 clones, roughly 87% seen once. The material sequenced was peripheral blood. Source of these receptors: a human donor in a cohort sampled during active COVID-19.

This chain uses TRBV11-2 with TRBJ1-3; perhaps TRBD1 as D (5 bases). The V gene's germline CDR1 is SGHAT and CDR2 FQNNGV. This CDR3 has 15 residues. V lost 5 bases, J lost 0 bases, and 11 bases lay in between. The CDR3 spells CASSGAVYSGNTIYF. The CDR3 region has the DNA TGTGCCAGCAGCGGGGCGGTTTACTCTGGAAACACCATATATTTT.

For the CDR3, the DNA is TGTGCCATCAGTGTGACAGGGCCCTCCTACGAGCAGTACTTC. This gives the protein CAISVTGPSYEQYF. V gene TRBV10-3 combines with J gene TRBJ2-7; 7 bases line up with TRBD1. Germline V CDR1 and CDR2: ENHRY, SYGVKD. The CDR3 spans 14 residues. The J segment lost 0 bases and the V segment lost 4 bases, leaving 3 bases of the junction unmatched.

DNA for the CDR3: TGCGCCAGCAGAGGGGCCTACGAGCAGTACTTC. Protein: CASRGAYEQYF. V is TRBV5-1 and J is TRBJ2-7; a weak D match, TRBD1 (5 bases). With 5 bases removed from V and 2 bases from J, the gap between germline ends came to 5 bases. Germline-derived CDR1 and CDR2 are SGHRS and YFSETQ. CDR3 size: 11 residues.

The chain joins TRBV27 to TRBJ1-2; TRBD1 aligns across 7 bases. J lost 1 base, V lost 5 bases, and 10 bases had no gene match. CDR1 is MNHEY and CDR2 is SMNVEV in the germline V gene (reference sequence). This CDR3 is 16 amino acids long. For the CDR3, the DNA is TGTGCCAGCAGTGAGGCAGGGGGGCGAGGTAACTATGGCTACACCTTC. Protein sequence: CASSEAGGRGNYGYTF.

V usage is TRBV7-9 and J usage is TRBJ1-2; no clear D. V was trimmed by 1 base and J by 0 bases, leaving 12 bases between them. Germline CDR1 reads SEHNR; CDR2 reads FQNEAQ (reference sequence). The CDR3 runs to 16 residues. The DNA of the CDR3 is TGTGCCAGCAGCTTAGAGTGGTCCCGGGCTAACTATGGCTACACCTTC. The encoded protein is CASSLEWSRANYGYTF.

CDR3 nucleotides: TGTGCCAGCTCCACAGGGTTTGGGGCCAACGTCCTGACTTTC. As protein: CASSTGFGANVLTF. V and J are TRBV7-3 and TRBJ2-6; a possible D gene is TRBD1 (6 bases). The CDR3 has 14 amino acids. Germline CDR1 reads SGHTA; CDR2 reads FQGTGA. V was shortened by 8 bases and J by 3 bases, with 11 bases between the two germline ends.

The genes are TRBV6-5 and TRBJ2-7; D unclear. Germline V gives CDR1 MNHEY, CDR2 SVGAGI. This CDR3 spans 14 amino acids. V was shortened by 10 bases and J by 0 bases, with 16 bases between the two germline ends. The CDR3 sequence: CATKWASTSYEQYF. CDR3 coding DNA: TGTGCCACCAAATGGGCTTCTACCTCCTACGAGCAGTACTTC.

The chain uses TRBV5-5 and TRBJ2-7; a possible D gene is TRBD1 (6 bases). The CDR3 sequence is 15 residues long. The germline V gene has CDR1 SGHKS and CDR2 YYEKEE (reference sequence). The ends were cut back, 4 bases at V and 2 bases at J, with 16 bases in the middle. The CDR3 sequence: CASSKTGTIAYEQYF. CDR3 coding DNA: TGTGCCAGCAGCAAAACCGGGACAATAGCCTACGAGCAGTACTTC.

The chain links TRBV7-9 to TRBJ1-2; D is unresolved. The CDR3 is 15 residues long. V shed 5 bases and J shed 8 bases, with 21 bases lying between them. Germline-derived CDR1 and CDR2 are SEHNR and FQNEAQ (reference sequence). The CDR3 region has the DNA TGTGCCAGCAGCGGAAGCCGGGAGCGCCTTGGGGGCTACACCTTC. Its protein is CASSGSRERLGGYTF.

The V call is TRBV2, the J call TRBJ2-1, with D possibly matching TRBD1 (5 bases). CDR3 size: 15 residues. The V end lost 4 bases, the J end lost 7 bases, and 17 bases lay between the germline ends. Germline V gene data show CDR1 as SNHLY and CDR2 as FYNNEI. The CDR3 DNA reads TGTGCCAGCAGTGGCCTCAGGGTAGTAGGGAATGAGCAGTTCTTC. This encodes CASSGLRVVGNEQFF.

In its sample, this clone was seen a few times. The chain has TRBV5-4 and TRBJ2-7, with a tentative D call TRBD1 (6 bases). The V end lost 2 bases, the J end lost 3 bases, and 12 bases lay between the germline ends. Germline V gene sequence: CDR1 SGHNT, CDR2 YYREEE (reference sequence). The CDR3 spans 14 residues. CDR3 residues: CASSLRQDFYEQYF. The CDR3 region has the DNA TGTGCCAGCAGCTTAAGACAGGATTTCTACGAGCAGTACTTC.

The sample holds one count of this clone. The V call is TRBV4-2, the J call TRBJ1-6; possibly TRBD1 for D (5 bases). The length of the CDR3 is 17 residues. Germline CDR1 LGHNA, CDR2 YNFKEQ. With 7 bases removed from V and 2 bases from J, the gap between germline ends came to 18 bases. CDR3 amino acids: CASTVSGRPPYNSPLHF. CDR3 sequence (DNA): TGTGCCAGCACGGTTTCAGGGCGCCCTCCCTATAATTCACCCCTCCACTTT.

The V call is TRBV6-1, the J call TRBJ1-1, with D uncertain. Trimming removed 1 base from V and 3 bases from J, with 6 bases in between. Per the germline V gene, CDR1 is MNHNS and CDR2 is SASEGT. The CDR3 is 13 amino acids. This CDR3 is CASSEDRDTEAFF. The CDR3 coding sequence is TGTGCCAGCAGTGAAGATCGGGACACTGAAGCTTTCTTT.

The chain recombines TRBV10-3 with TRBJ2-1, with 7 bases identical to TRBD2. The CDR3 extends over 17 amino acids. CDR1 ENHRY and CDR2 SYGVKD come from the germline V gene. V trimming: 3 bases; J trimming: 3 bases; junction bases outside the gene matches: 11. The CDR3 coding sequence is TGTGCCATCAGTGATCCCCCGAGCGGGGTTAACTACAATGAGCAGTTCTTC. Protein: CAISDPPSGVNYNEQFF.

This clone was recorded only once. This rearrangement joins TRBV6-2 or TRBV6-3 to TRBJ1-2, with D uncertain. The CDR3 loop spans 15 amino acids. Between the trimmed V and J ends, which lost 5 bases and 3 bases, there was a span of 16 bases. Germline V gives CDR1 MNHEY, CDR2 SVGEGT. The CDR3 loop reads CASSRRGSGYYGYTF. DNA for the CDR3: TGTGCCAGCAGTAGACGGGGAAGTGGCTACTATGGCTACACCTTC.

The sample holds one count of this clone. The rearrangement links TRBV2 to TRBJ1-2, with 7 bases matching TRBD1. Germline V gene data show CDR1 as SNHLY and CDR2 as FYNNEI. V was pared by 3 bases and J by 4 bases, with 8 bases of the junction left unmatched. The CDR3 totals 15 residues. CDR3 in amino acids: CASSDSPTGPYGYTF. The CDR3 nucleotides are TGTGCCAGCAGTGATAGCCCGACAGGGCCCTATGGCTACACCTTC.

This chain links TRBV18 with TRBJ2-2; no firm D call. Germline V CDR1 and CDR2: KGHSH, LQKENI. V was pared by 3 bases and J by 5 bases, with 7 bases between. This CDR3 region has 13 residues. The CDR3 region has the DNA TGTGCCAGCTCACCTCCCGGGACCGGGGAGCTGTTTTTT. Its translation: CASSPPGTGELFF.

The chain is built from TRBV7-8 and TRBJ2-1, with a weak D call TRBD1 (5 bases). The V gene's germline CDR1 is SGHVS and CDR2 FQNEAQ. CDR3 size: 15 residues. Trimming removed 1 base at V and 0 bases at J, with 7 bases between. CDR3 DNA: TGTGCCAGCAGCTTAGAGGGGCTCTCCTACAATGAGCAGTTCTTC. Amino acids: CASSLEGLSYNEQFF.

The V call is TRBV12-5, the J call TRBJ1-5; the match to TRBD1 covers 10 bases. CDR1 and CDR2 from the germline V gene are LGHNT and FRNRAP. The CDR3 has 18 amino acids. Trimming cost V 2 bases and J 5 bases; bases outside gene matches: 12. The CDR3 spells CASGLPRTGGKKDQPQHF. CDR3 in DNA: TGTGCTAGTGGTTTGCCAAGGACAGGGGGAAAAAAGGATCAGCCCCAGCATTTT.

The chain combines TRBV29-1 with TRBJ2-2; D ambiguous. The V and J ends lost 3 bases and 8 bases respectively, with 13 bases between them. The germline V gene has CDR1 SQVTM and CDR2 ANQGSEA. The CDR3 has 13 residues. The CDR3 protein is CSVEGPYWGELFF. CDR3 bases: TGCAGCGTTGAGGGCCCATATTGGGGGGAGCTGTTTTTT.